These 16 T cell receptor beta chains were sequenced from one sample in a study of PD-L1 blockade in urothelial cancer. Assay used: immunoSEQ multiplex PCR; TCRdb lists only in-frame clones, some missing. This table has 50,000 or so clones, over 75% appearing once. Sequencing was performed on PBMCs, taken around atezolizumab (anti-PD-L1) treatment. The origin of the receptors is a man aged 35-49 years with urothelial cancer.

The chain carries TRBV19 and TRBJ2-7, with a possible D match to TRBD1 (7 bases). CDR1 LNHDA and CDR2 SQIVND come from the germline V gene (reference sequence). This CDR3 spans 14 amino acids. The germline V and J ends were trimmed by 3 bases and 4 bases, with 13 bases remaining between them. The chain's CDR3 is CASSIGGGRYEQYF. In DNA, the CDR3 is TGTGCCAGTAGTATTGGAGGGGGCCGATACGAGCAGTACTTC.

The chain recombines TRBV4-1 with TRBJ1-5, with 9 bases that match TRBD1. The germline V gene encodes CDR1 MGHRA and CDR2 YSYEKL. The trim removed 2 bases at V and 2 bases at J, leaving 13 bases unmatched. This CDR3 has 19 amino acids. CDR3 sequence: CASSQTGTGRSVGNQPQHF. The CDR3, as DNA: TGCGCCAGCAGCCAAACCGGGACAGGGAGGTCCGTGGGCAATCAGCCCCAGCATTTT.

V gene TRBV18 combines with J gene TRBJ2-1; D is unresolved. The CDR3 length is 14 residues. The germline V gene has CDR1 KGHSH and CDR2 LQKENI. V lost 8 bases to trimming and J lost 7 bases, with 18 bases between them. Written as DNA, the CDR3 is TGTGCCAGCCGGTACCAACGTACCACGAATGAGCAGTTCTTC. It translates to CASRYQRTTNEQFF.

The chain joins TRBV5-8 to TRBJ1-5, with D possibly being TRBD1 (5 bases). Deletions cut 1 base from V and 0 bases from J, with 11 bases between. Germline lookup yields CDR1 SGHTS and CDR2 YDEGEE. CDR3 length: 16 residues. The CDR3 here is CASSLYVQDSNQPQHF. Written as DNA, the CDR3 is TGTGCCAGCAGCTTGTACGTACAGGATAGCAATCAGCCCCAGCATTTT.

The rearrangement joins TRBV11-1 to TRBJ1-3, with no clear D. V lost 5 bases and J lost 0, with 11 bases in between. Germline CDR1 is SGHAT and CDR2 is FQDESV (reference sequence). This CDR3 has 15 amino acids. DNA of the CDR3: TGTGCCAGCAGCCTCGACACCTACTCTGGAAACACCATATATTTT. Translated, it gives CASSLDTYSGNTIYF.

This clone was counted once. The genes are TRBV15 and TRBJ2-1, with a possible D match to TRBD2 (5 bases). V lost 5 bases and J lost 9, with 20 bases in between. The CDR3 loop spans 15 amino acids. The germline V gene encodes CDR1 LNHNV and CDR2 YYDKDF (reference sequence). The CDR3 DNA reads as TGTGCCACCAGCTCGCGAGACTATCCAAGGAGTGAGCAGTTCTTC. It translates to CATSSRDYPRSEQFF.

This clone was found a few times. CDR3 sequence: CASSVGASGNGDTGELFF. As DNA, the CDR3 is TGTGCCAGCAGCGTAGGTGCTAGCGGGAATGGGGACACCGGGGAGCTGTTTTTT. The rearrangement uses TRBV9 and TRBJ2-2, with 9 bases lining up with TRBD2. The CDR3 has 18 amino acids. Germline trimming cut 0 bases from V and 3 bases from J; bases unmatched to any gene: 9. The germline CDR1 and CDR2 sequences are SGDLS and YYNGEE.

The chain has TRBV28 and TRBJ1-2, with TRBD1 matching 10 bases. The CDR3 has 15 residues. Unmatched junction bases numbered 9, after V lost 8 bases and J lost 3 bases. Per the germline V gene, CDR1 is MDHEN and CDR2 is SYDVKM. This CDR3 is CASGGTGALHYGYTF. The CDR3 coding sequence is TGTGCCAGCGGGGGGACAGGGGCATTGCACTATGGCTACACCTTC.

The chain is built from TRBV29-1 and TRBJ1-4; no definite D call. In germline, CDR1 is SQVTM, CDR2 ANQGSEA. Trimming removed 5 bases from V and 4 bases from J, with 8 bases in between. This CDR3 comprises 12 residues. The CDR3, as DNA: TGCAGCGTTAGCCCAAATAATGAAAAACTGTTTTTT. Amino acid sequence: CSVSPNNEKLFF.

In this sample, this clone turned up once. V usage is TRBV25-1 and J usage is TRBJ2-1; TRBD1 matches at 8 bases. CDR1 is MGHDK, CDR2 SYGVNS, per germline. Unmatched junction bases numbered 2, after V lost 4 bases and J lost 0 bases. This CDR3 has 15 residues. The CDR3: CASSGTGGSYNEQFF. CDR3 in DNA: TGTGCCAGCAGTGGAACAGGGGGCTCCTACAATGAGCAGTTCTTC.

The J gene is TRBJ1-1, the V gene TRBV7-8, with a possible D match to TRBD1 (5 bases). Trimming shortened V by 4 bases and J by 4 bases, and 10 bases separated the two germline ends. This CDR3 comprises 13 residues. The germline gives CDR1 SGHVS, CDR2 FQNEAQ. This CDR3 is CASSSGRGTEAFF. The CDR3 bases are TGTGCCAGCAGCTCGGGGAGGGGCACTGAAGCTTTCTTT.

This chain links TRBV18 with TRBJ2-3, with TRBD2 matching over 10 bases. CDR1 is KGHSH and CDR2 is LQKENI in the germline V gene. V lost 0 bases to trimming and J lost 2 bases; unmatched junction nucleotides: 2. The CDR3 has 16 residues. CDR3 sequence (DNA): TGTGCCAGCTCACCACCAGCGGGAGGGGTCACAGATACGCAGTATTTT. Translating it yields CASSPPAGGVTDTQYF.

The CDR3 reads CASSPLAGGQGGELFF. The DNA for the CDR3 is TGTGCCAGCAGCCCGTTAGCGGGAGGGCAAGGCGGGGAGCTGTTTTTT. V and J are TRBV9 and TRBJ2-2; 11 bases match TRBD2. Germline-derived CDR1 and CDR2 are SGDLS and YYNGEE. Trimming cost V 4 bases and J 7 bases; bases outside gene matches: 9. The CDR3 extends over 16 amino acids.

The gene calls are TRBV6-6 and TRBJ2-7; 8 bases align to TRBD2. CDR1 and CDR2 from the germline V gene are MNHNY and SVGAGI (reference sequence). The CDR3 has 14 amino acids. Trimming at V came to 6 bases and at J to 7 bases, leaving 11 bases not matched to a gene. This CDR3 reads CASRLTGTSREQYF. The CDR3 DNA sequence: TGTGCCAGCAGGCTCACCGGGACTAGTAGGGAGCAGTACTTC.

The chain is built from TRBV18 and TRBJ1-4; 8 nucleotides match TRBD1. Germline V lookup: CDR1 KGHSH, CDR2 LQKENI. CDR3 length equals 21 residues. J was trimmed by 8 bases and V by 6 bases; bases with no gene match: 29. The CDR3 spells CASSPNGPDRVNVGGLEKLFF. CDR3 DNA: TGTGCCAGCTCGCCAAACGGGCCGGACAGGGTAAATGTTGGAGGCTTAGAAAAACTGTTTTTT.

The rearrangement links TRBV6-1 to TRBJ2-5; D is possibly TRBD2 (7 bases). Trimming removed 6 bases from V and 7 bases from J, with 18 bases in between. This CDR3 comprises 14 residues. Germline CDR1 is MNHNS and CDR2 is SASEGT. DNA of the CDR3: TGTGCCAGCAGGGAGGGGGGGACCGGCGGGACCCAGTACTTC. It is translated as CASREGGTGGTQYF.